Below, 20 T cell receptor beta chains from the same sample are listed, as sequenced in a study of T-cell memory formation after mild COVID-19. MiXCR was run by TCRdb on the 5' RACE reads, yielding one entry per CDR3 protein. Of a few hundred thousand distinct CDR3 sequences in the sample, over 8.5% were seen once. Sequenced sample: PBMCs or a T cell subset sorted from them (not recorded which). Source of these receptors: a man in his late teens or twenties who had mild COVID-19 (a few samples of this study predate the infection). Cell type and time point are not known.

This clonotype was observed at least ten times. V usage is TRBV12-3 or TRBV12-4 and J usage is TRBJ2-7; D is uncertain. The CDR3 extends over 12 amino acids. V was pared by 6 bases and J by 6 bases, with 12 bases between. This CDR3 is CASSPSLGEQYF. CDR3 in DNA: TGTGCCAGCAGCCCCTCTTTGGGCGAGCAGTACTTC.

The rearrangement joins TRBV5-1 to TRBJ2-2, with 8 bases identical to TRBD1. The V gene's germline CDR1 is SGHRS and CDR2 YFSETQ. With 5 bases clipped from V and 7 bases from J, the junction kept 7 bases outside the gene matches. CDR3 length: 14 amino acids. The CDR3 loop reads CASRLRGRDGELFF. CDR3 DNA: TGCGCCAGCAGGCTCAGGGGGCGTGACGGGGAGCTGTTTTTT.

At least ten counts were recorded for this clonotype. The CDR3 protein is CASSLGGGRYNEQFF. As DNA, the CDR3 is TGCGCCAGCAGCCTCGGGGGGGGGAGATACAATGAGCAGTTCTTC. The rearrangement uses TRBV4-3 and TRBJ2-1; 8 bases fit TRBD2. This CDR3 comprises 15 residues. The junction had 6 bases not matched to a gene; V was cut back by 4 bases and J by 4 bases. Germline V gene data show CDR1 as LGHNA and CDR2 as YSLEER.

The rearrangement links TRBV19 to TRBJ1-5; weak D call: TRBD1 (5 bases). Germline-derived CDR1 and CDR2 are LNHDA and SQIVND (reference sequence). This CDR3 has 15 residues. Between the trimmed V and J ends, which lost 5 bases and 3 bases, there was a span of 14 bases. CDR3 sequence (DNA): TGTGCCAGTAGTGATTGGGGGACCGACAATCAGCCCCAGCATTTT. The encoded protein is CASSDWGTDNQPQHF.

This chain connects TRBV5-6 to TRBJ2-4, with D perhaps TRBD1 (6 bases). The germline V and J ends were trimmed by 0 bases and 8 bases, with 12 bases remaining between them. Germline loops: CDR1 SGHDT, CDR2 YYEEEE. The CDR3 totals 14 residues. The CDR3 reads CASSLVTGWDIQYF. DNA of the CDR3: TGTGCCAGCAGCTTGGTAACAGGGTGGGACATTCAGTACTTC.

V gene TRBV20-1 combines with J gene TRBJ2-3; 14 nucleotides align to TRBD2. This CDR3 has 15 residues. Trimming at V came to 4 bases and at J to 4 bases, leaving 4 bases not matched to a gene. The germline V gene encodes CDR1 DFQATT and CDR2 SNEGSKA (reference sequence). CDR3 protein: CSATGTSGGSDTQYF. CDR3 sequence (DNA): TGCAGTGCTACGGGGACTAGCGGGGGATCAGATACGCAGTATTTT.

This clonotype has just a few counts. The J gene is TRBJ2-5, the V gene TRBV5-6; D call uncertain. The ends were cut back, 4 bases at V and 4 bases at J, with 5 bases in the middle. The length of the CDR3 is 11 residues. Germline V gives CDR1 SGHDT, CDR2 YYEEEE. The CDR3 region is CASSILETQYF. In DNA, the CDR3 is TGTGCCAGCAGCATCTTAGAGACCCAGTACTTC.

This clonotype was seen many times. The rearrangement uses TRBV11-2 and TRBJ2-3, with D uncertain. V was cut by 1 base and J by 14 bases, with 10 bases left in between. Germline lookup yields CDR1 SGHAT and CDR2 FQNNGV. CDR3 length equals 11 residues. CDR3 sequence (DNA): TGTGCCAGCAGCTTAGGTAGAAGGTTGTATTTT. Protein: CASSLGRRLYF.

The chain links TRBV5-1 to TRBJ2-5; 7 bases are a match to TRBD2. The CDR3 is 14 amino acids. CDR1 is SGHRS, CDR2 YFSETQ, per germline. The trim removed 2 bases at V and 4 bases at J, leaving 5 bases unmatched. The CDR3 is CASSFWGGGETQYF. CDR3 nucleotides: TGCGCCAGCAGCTTCTGGGGGGGTGGAGAGACCCAGTACTTC.

The sample holds a few counts of this clonotype. The gene calls are TRBV20-1 and TRBJ2-5; D is undetermined. The CDR3 covers 14 residues. V was clipped by 4 bases and J by 0 bases, with 12 bases between them. Germline V gives CDR1 DFQATT, CDR2 SNEGSKA (reference sequence). Here the CDR3 DNA reads TGCAGTGCTACCACTGCCCTGTACCAAGAGACCCAGTACTTC. Residues: CSATTALYQETQYF.

This clonotype was recorded at least ten times. The chain combines TRBV5-5 with TRBJ2-2; the D is unclear. The CDR3 is 13 residues long. V dropped 0 bases and J dropped 7 bases, with 7 bases sitting between them. Germline values: CDR1 SGHKS, CDR2 YYEKEE (reference sequence). CDR3 coding DNA: TGTGCCAGCAGCTTGGATGGCCTCGGGGAGCTGTTTTTT. Its translation: CASSLDGLGELFF.

This clonotype came up a few times. The CDR3 region has the DNA TGTGCCAGCACCACAAAAGCTCGGGGGGCCGGGGAGCTGTTTTTT. Its translation is CASTTKARGAGELFF. The chain joins TRBV21-1 to TRBJ2-2; no DNA check was done on the table's D call, TRBD1. TRBV21-1 counts as a pseudogene. This CDR3 has 15 amino acids.

This chain uses TRBV10-3 with TRBJ1-2; D not resolved. The CDR3 covers 14 residues. V dropped 2 bases and J dropped 8 bases, with 15 bases sitting between them. Germline CDR1 ENHRY, CDR2 SYGVKD. The CDR3 sequence: CAISEPYEVAGYTF. The CDR3 bases are TGTGCCATCAGTGAGCCCTACGAGGTGGCCGGCTACACCTTC.

This clonotype came up a few times. V gene TRBV12-3 or TRBV12-4 combines with J gene TRBJ2-5, with TRBD1 matching over 8 bases. The CDR3 is made up of 14 amino acids. V dropped 6 bases and J dropped 4; count of bases not matched to a gene: 7. CDR3 loop: CASSPSTGAETQYF. In nucleotides, the CDR3 is TGTGCCAGCAGCCCGTCGACAGGGGCAGAGACCCAGTACTTC.

The rearrangement uses TRBV5-1 and TRBJ2-3, with 8 bases that match TRBD2. CDR3 length: 13 amino acids. Germline CDR1 is SGHRS and CDR2 is YFSETQ. V lost 5 bases to trimming and J lost 6 bases; unmatched junction nucleotides: 5. The CDR3 here is CASSFSGDDTQYF. CDR3 DNA: TGCGCCAGCAGTTTTAGCGGGGACGATACGCAGTATTTT.

CDR3 nucleotide sequence: TGTGCCACCAGCAGAGATCACGGCGACTACAATGAGCAGTTCTTC. Its translation: CATSRDHGDYNEQFF. V and J are TRBV15 and TRBJ2-1, with D hard to call. The germline V and J ends were trimmed by 0 bases and 3 bases, with 9 bases remaining between them. Germline V gene data show CDR1 as LNHNV and CDR2 as YYDKDF (reference sequence). The CDR3 sequence is 15 residues long.

V and J are TRBV12-5 and TRBJ1-2, with TRBD1 as a possible D gene (5 bases). The length of the CDR3 is 13 residues. Trimming stripped 8 bases from V and 2 bases from J, with 12 bases between. From germline, CDR1 is LGHNT and CDR2 FRNRAP. In DNA, the CDR3 is TGTGCTAGTATCCTTGGGGGAAACTATGGCTACACCTTC. Protein product: CASILGGNYGYTF.

This clonotype was counted ten times or more. The genes are TRBV5-5 and TRBJ2-2; D gene uncertain. Trimming left V 3 bases short and J 7 bases short, with 7 bases between. CDR1 and CDR2 from the germline V gene are SGHKS and YYEKEE (reference sequence). The CDR3 length is 12 residues. The CDR3, as DNA: TGTGCCAGCAGCTCGACGTACGGGGAGCTGTTTTTT. Protein product: CASSSTYGELFF.

The chain is built from TRBV29-1 and TRBJ1-3; D unclear. Germline V lookup: CDR1 SQVTM, CDR2 ANQGSEA. V dropped 3 bases and J dropped 9 bases, with 9 bases sitting between them. This CDR3 has 11 amino acids. The CDR3 loop reads CSVEVTGTIYF. CDR3 in DNA: TGCAGCGTTGAGGTGACTGGCACCATATATTTT.

This clonotype was seen a handful of times. V is TRBV7-2 and J is TRBJ2-7, with no clear D. Germline CDR1 reads SGHTA; CDR2 reads FQGNSA. The CDR3 runs 13 residues. Trimming took off 1 base at V and 6 bases at J, with 10 bases between the two ends. DNA of the CDR3: TGTGCCAGCAGCTTAGGCCCGATAGCCGAGCAGTACGTC. This sequence encodes CASSLGPIAEQYV.